This entry concerns a single T cell receptor beta chain. Original handling: Cell counts per sample came from amplifying reference gene primers. The repertoire was sequenced with immunoSEQ multiplex PCR; TCRdb's copy has only in-frame clones and lacks some. The V and J calls and the clone size are those of that table, but D and trimming were determined from the DNA. The sample lists 130,000 to 150,000 clones; about four fifths were seen once. The data originate from a study of blood T cell repertoires in COVID-19. Study information: Samples came from the United States, Italy and Spain, spanning acute and convalescent COVID-19. In each case, the material was cDNA or gDNA derived from T cells, B-cell-depleted T cells, or PBMCs.

With 0 bases removed from V and 0 bases from J, the gap between germline ends came to 7 bases. The CDR3 covers 15 residues. The germline CDR1 and CDR2 sequences are SGHRS and YFSETQ. The sample consisted of peripheral blood. This TCR was recovered from a woman older than 75 in a cohort sampled during active or convalescent COVID-19. The chain uses TRBV5-1 and TRBJ2-1; no definite D call. CDR3 nucleotide sequence: TGCGCCAGCAGCTTGGTCGCTAGCTCCTACAATGAGCAGTTCTTC. It encodes CASSLVASSYNEQFF.